This TCR beta chain was profiled in a study of cytotoxic CD8 clonotypes in ibrutinib-treated CLL. Clones were read by immunoSEQ multiplex PCR, and TCRdb kept only the in-frame ones, dropping some. The sample shows approximately 150,000 clones, over 75% of them seen only once. This clone has a handful of counts. Sample: PBMCs, taken at disease progression, from a patient treated with ibrutinib. This clonotype was obtained from a human donor with chronic lymphocytic leukemia.

The CDR3 coding sequence is TGTGCCAGCAGCTTAGGAAGCGGGAGGCCCTACAATGAGCAGTTCTTC. Translating gives CASSLGSGRPYNEQFF. V is TRBV7-9 and J is TRBJ2-1; 9 bases fit TRBD2. The CDR3 loop spans 16 amino acids. Germline lookup yields CDR1 SEHNR and CDR2 FQNEAQ (reference sequence). The junction had 3 bases not matched to a gene; V was cut back by 1 base and J by 2 bases.